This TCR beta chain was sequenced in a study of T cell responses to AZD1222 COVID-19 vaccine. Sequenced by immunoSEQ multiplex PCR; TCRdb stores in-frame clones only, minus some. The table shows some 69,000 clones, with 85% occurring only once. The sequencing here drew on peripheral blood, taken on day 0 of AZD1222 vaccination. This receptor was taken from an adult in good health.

For the CDR3, the DNA is TGTGCCAGTAGTAACAAAGGGGGCTTGGGTGAAAAACTGTTTTTT. Its translation: CASSNKGGLGEKLFF. The chain carries TRBV19 and TRBJ1-4; 7 bases fit TRBD1. The V gene's germline CDR1 is LNHDA and CDR2 SQIVND (reference sequence). This CDR3 contains 15 residues. Unmatched junction bases numbered 9, after V lost 4 bases and J lost 7 bases.